The clone carrying this T cell receptor (beta chain) was picked up many times. Antigen specificity is unknown. The data are from a study of CD8 T cells in ankylosing spondylitis. CDR1 is LNHNV, CDR2 YYDKDF, per germline (reference sequence). The CDR3 length is 16 residues. V gave up 0 bases and J gave up 0 bases, with 11 bases separating them. Researchers built TCR beta libraries using quantitative 5'-RACE with molecular barcodes. MiXCR, run by TCRdb on the 5' RACE reads, gives a single entry per CDR3 protein. The repertoire holds more than 95,000 distinct CDR3 sequences, with roughly 8.3% as singletons. Study outcomes and limitations: For ankylosing spondylitis blood, a TCR beta motif of seven to nine highly homologous variants appeared characteristic.

The specimen sequenced was blood, either unsorted or a sorted T cell fraction (not recorded which). This clonotype originated in a male donor with ankylosing spondylitis or in good health (not recorded which). V and J are TRBV15 and TRBJ1-2; perhaps TRBD1 as D (6 bases). This CDR3 is CATSRDGGTANYGYTF. CDR3 nucleotide sequence: TGTGCCACCAGCAGAGACGGGGGCACTGCTAACTATGGCTACACCTTC.